This TCR beta chain was identified in a study of T cell responses to AZD1222 COVID-19 vaccine. Germline CDR1 reads LNHDA; CDR2 reads SQIVND (reference sequence). The CDR3 is made up of 11 amino acids. Deletions cut 1 base from V and 6 bases from J, with 3 bases between. Study outcomes and limitations: Two AZD1222 administrations were followed by greater Spike-specific TCR breadth and depth. Clonal diversity was possibly underestimated, and white British individuals and females predominated among donors.

Clones were read by immunoSEQ multiplex PCR, and TCRdb kept only the in-frame ones, dropping some. Among around 140,000 clones listed, about 82% were seen once. Of note for this clone: What it recognizes is unknown.

The rearrangement joins TRBV19 to TRBJ1-2; no firm D call. This sample comprised peripheral blood, obtained 28 days after the second AZD1222 dose. This sequence was found in an adult who received the AZD1222 COVID-19 vaccine. In DNA, the CDR3 is TGTGCCAGTAGTATAGGAAATGGCTACACCTTC. Its translation is CASSIGNGYTF.